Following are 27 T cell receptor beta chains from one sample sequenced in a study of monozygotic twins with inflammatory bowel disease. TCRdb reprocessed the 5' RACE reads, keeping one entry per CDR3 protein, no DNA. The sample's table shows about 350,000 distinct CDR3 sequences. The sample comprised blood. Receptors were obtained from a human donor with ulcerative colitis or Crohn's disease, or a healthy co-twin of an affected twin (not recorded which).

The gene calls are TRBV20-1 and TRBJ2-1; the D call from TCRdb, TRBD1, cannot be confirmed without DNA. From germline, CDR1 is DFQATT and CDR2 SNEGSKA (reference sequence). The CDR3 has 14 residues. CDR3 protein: CSVQPPHQGIEQFF.

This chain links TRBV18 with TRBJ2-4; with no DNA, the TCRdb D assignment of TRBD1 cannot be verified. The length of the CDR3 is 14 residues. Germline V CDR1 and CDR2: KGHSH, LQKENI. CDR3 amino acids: CASSPLPGGDIQYF.

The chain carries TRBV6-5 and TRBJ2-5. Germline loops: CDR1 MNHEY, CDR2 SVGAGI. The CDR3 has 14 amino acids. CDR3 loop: CASSYSLYQETQYF.

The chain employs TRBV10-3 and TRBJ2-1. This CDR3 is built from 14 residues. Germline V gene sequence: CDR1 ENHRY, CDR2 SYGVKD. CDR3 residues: CAISSTESYNEQFF.

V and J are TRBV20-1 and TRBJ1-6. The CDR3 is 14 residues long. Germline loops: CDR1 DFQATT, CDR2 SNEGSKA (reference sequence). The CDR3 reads CSAKPGLSNSPLHF.

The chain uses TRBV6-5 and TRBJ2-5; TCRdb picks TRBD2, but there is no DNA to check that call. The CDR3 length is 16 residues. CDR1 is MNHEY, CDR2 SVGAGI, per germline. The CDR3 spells CASSYAAAGPQETQYF.

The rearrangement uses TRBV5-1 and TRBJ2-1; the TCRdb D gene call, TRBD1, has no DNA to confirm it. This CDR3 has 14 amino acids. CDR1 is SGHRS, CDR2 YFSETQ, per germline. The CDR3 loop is CASSFQTDYNEQFF.

CDR3 residues: CASSHRQSDTEAFF. The gene calls are TRBV4-1 and TRBJ1-1. The CDR3 is 14 residues long. Germline assignment: CDR1 MGHRA and CDR2 YSYEKL.

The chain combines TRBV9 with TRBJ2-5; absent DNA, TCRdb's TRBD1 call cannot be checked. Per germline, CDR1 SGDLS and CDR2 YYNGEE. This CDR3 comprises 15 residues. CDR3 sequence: CASSALGQAQETQYF.

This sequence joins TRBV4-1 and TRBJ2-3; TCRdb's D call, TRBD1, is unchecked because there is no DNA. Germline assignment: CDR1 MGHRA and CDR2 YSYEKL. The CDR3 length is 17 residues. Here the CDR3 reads CASSQGSGTGHADTQYF.

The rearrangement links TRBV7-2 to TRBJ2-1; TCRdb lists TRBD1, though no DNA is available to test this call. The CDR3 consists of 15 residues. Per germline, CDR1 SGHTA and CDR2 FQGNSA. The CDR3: CASSPRQGSRNEQFF.

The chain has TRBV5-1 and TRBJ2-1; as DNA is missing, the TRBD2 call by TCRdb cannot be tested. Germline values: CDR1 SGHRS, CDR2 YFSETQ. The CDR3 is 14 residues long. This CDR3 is CASSFASGNREQFF.

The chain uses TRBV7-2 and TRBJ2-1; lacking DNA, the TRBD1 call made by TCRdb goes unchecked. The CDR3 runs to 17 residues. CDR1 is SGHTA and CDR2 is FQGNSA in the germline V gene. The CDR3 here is CASSLGSLPTLGGGQFF. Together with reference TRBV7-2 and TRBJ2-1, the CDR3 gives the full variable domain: GAGVSQSPSNKVTEKGKDVELRCDPISGHTALYWYRQSLGQGLEFLIYFQGNSAPDKSGLPSDRFSAERTGGSVSTLTIQRTQQEDSAVYLCASSLGSLPTLGGGQFFGPGTRLTVL.

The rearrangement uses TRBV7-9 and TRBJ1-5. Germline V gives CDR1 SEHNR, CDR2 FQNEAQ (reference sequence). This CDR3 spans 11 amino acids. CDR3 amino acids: CASSSSGPQHF.

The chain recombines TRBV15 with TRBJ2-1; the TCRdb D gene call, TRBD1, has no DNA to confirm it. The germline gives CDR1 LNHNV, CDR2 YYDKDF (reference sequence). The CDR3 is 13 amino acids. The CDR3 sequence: CATSRQGYNEQFF.

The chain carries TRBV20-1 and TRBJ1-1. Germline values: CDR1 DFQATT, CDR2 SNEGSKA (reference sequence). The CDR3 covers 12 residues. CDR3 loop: CSSGREATEAFF.

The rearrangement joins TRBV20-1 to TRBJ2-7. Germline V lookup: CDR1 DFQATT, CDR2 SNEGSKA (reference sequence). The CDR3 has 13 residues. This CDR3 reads CSVSRDSSYEQYF.

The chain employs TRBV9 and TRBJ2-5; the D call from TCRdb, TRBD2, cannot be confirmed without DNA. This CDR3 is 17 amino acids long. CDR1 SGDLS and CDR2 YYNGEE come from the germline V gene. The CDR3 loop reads CASSVSPTLAGRETQYF.

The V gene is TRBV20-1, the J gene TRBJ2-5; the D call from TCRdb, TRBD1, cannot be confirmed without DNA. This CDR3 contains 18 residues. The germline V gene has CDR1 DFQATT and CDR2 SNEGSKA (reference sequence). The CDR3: CSARNLRTGKGLEETQYF.

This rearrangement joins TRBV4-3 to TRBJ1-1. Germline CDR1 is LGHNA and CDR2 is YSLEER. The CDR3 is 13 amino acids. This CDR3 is CASSQDPYTEAFF.

The CDR3 sequence is CASSLRSNYEQYF. V is TRBV28 and J is TRBJ2-7. Germline CDR1 and CDR2: MDHEN and SYDVKM. This CDR3 is built from 13 residues.

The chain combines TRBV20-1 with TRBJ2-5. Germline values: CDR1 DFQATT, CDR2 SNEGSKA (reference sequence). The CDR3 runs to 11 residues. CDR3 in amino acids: CSSRYQETQYF.

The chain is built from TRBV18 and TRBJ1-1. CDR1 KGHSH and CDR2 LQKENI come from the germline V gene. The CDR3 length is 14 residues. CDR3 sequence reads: CASSPMLTNTEAFF. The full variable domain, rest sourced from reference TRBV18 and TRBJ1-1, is NAGVMQNPRHLVRRRGQEARLRCSPMKGHSHVYWYRQLPEEGLKFMVYLQKENIIDESGMPKERFSAEFPKEGPSILRIQQVVRGDSAAYFCASSPMLTNTEAFFGQGTRLTVV.

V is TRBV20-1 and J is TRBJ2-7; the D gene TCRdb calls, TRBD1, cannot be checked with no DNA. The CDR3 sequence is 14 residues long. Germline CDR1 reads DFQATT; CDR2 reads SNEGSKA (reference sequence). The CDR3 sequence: CSARGRAGLGEQYF.

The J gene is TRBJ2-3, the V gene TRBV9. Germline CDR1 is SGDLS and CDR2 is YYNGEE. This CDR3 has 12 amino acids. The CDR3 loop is CASSVGRDTQYF.

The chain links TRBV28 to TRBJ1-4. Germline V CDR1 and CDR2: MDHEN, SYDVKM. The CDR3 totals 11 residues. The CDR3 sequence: CASSTSSRLFF.

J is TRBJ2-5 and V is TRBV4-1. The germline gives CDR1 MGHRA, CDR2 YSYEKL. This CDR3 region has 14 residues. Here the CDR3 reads CASSQLGTTERRYF.